This T cell receptor (beta chain) appears in the sequencing data of a study of persistence of HIV-infected CD4 T cells. Regarding the study as a whole: Compared with CD3/CD28-stimulated cells, CMV- and Gag-responding cells showed lower TCRbeta richness. Degenerate expanded CDR3beta sequences were enriched among CMV- and Gag-responding cells. TCR oligoclonality correlated with proviral oligoclonality in the same sorted populations.

Sequencing used immunoSEQ version 4 in survey mode. Template was genomic DNA at approximately 10 ng/uL, with up to 1 ug used per sample. The table came from immunoSEQ multiplex PCR; TCRdb's copy has only in-frame clones and leaves some out. This repertoire shows 40,000 to 45,000 clones, 91% found once; its top ten account for under 2%. Germline values: CDR1 SEHNR, CDR2 FQNEAQ (reference sequence). This CDR3 comprises 15 residues. This nonspecific control used anti-CD3/anti-CD28 bead stimulation of CD4+ T cells. Sorting selected CD4+ T cells upregulating both CD40 ligand and CD69. On this clone itself: The target antigen is unknown. The junction departs from the called germline gene at one end, perhaps through a read error.

The sequencing here drew on CD4+ T cells sorted from PBMCs after roughly 20-hour stimulation, taken from a patient who received antiretroviral therapy. This TCR derives from an adult man with HIV who was CMV-seropositive. The rearrangement joins TRBV7-9 to TRBJ2-3, with D possibly being TRBD2 (5 bases). In nucleotides, the CDR3 is TGTGCCAGCAGCCTAGCCCAATCCTACACAGATACGCAGTATTTT. Translated, it gives CASSLAQSYTDTQYF.